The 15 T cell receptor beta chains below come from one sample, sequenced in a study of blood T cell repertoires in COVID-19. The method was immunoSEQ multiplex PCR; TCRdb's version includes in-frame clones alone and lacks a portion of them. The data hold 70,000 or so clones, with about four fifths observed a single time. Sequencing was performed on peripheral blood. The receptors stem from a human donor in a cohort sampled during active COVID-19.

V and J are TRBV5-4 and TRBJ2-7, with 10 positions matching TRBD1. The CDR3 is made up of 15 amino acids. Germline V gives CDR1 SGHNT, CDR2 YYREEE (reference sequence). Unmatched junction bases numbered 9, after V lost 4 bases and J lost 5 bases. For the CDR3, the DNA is TGTGCCAGCAGCCGCAGGGACAGGGGTTCCCACGAGCAGTACTTC. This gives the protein CASSRRDRGSHEQYF.

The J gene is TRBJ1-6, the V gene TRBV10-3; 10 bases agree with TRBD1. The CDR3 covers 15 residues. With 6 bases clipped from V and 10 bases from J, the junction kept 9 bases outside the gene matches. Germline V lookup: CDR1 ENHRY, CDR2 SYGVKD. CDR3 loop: CAISPGTGARSPLHF. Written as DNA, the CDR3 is TGTGCCATCAGCCCCGGGACAGGGGCACGGTCACCCCTCCACTTT.

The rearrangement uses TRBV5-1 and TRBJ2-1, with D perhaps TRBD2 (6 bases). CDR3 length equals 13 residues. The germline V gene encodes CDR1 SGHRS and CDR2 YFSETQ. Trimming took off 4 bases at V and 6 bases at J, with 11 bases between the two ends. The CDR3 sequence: CASSPGTLNEQFF. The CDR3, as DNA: TGCGCCAGCAGCCCCGGGACTCTCAATGAGCAGTTCTTC.

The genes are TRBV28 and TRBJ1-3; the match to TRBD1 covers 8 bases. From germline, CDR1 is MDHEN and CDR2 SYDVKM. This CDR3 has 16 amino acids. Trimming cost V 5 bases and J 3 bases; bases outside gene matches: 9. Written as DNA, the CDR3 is TGTGCCAGCAGTCCCCCCCCAGGGGGCGGTGGAAACACCATATATTTT. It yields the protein CASSPPPGGGGNTIYF.

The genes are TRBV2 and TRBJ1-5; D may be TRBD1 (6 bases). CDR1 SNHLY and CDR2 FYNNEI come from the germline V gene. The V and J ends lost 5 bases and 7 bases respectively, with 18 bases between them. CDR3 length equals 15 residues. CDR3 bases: TGTGCCAGCAGTTATACACAGGGTCTAGGGCAGCCCCAGCATTTT. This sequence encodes CASSYTQGLGQPQHF.

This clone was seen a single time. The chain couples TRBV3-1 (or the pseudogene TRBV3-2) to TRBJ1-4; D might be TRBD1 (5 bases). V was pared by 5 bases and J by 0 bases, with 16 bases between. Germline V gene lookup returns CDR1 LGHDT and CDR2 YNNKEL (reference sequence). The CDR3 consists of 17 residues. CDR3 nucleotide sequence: TGTGCCAGCAGCAAGGGAACAGGCGGTGCAACTAATGAAAAACTGTTTTTT. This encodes CASSKGTGGATNEKLFF.

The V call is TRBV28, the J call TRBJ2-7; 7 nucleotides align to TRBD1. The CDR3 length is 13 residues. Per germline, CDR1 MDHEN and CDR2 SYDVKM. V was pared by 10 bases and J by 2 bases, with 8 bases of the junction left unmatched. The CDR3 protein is CAIYSQGAYEQYF. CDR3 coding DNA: TGTGCCATCTACTCCCAGGGGGCCTACGAGCAGTACTTC.

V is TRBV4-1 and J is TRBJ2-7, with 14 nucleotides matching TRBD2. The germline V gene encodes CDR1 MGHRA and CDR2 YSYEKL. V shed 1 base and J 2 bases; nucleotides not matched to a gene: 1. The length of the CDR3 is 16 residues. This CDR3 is CASSQGGLAGAYEQYF. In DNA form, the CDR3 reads TGCGCCAGCAGCCAAGGGGGACTAGCGGGAGCCTACGAGCAGTACTTC.

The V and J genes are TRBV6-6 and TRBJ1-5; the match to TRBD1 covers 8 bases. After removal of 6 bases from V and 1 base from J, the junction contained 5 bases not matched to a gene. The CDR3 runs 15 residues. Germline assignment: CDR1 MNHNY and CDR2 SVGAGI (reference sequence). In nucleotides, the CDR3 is TGTGCCAGCAGGGTACAGGGGGGGAGCAATCAGCCCCAGCATTTT. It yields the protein CASRVQGGSNQPQHF.

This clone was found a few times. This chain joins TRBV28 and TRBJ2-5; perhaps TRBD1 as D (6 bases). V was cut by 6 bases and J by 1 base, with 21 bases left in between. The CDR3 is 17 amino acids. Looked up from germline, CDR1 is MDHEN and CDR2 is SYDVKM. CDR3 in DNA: TGTGCCAGCAGCTCTCTCCGGGACACCGCACTCCAAGAGACCCAGTACTTC. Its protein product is CASSSLRDTALQETQYF.

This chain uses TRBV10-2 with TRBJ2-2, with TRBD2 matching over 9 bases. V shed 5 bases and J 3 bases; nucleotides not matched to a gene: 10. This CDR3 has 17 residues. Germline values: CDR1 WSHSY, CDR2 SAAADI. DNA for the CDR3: TGCGCCAGCAGTCTAGCGGGGAAGAAGGAATACACCGGGGAGCTGTTTTTT. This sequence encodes CASSLAGKKEYTGELFF.

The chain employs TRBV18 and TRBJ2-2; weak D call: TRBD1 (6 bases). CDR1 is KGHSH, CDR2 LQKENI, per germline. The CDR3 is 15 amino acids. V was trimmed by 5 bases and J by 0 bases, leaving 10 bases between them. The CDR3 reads CASSTGTTNTGELFF. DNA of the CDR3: TGTGCCAGCTCAACCGGGACAACGAACACCGGGGAGCTGTTTTTT.

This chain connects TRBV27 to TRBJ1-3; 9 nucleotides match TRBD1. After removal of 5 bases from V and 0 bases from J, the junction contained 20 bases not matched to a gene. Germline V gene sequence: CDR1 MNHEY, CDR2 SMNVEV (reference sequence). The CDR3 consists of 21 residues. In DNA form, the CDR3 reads TGTGCCAGCAGTACCCTGGGACAGGGAGCAACACCCCTGAGCTCTGGAAACACCATATATTTT. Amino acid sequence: CASSTLGQGATPLSSGNTIYF.

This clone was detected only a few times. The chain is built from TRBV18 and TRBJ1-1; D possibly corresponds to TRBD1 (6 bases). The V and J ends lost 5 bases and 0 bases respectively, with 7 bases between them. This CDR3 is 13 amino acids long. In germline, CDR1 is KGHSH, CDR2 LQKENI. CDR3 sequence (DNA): TGTGCCAGCTCAGACAGGTTGAACACTGAAGCTTTCTTT. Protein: CASSDRLNTEAFF.

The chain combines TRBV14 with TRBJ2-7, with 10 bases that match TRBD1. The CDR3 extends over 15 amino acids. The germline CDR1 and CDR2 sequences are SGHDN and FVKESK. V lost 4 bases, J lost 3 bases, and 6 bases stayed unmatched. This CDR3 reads CASSLTGTGVYEQYF. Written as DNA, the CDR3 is TGTGCCAGCAGCCTCACCGGGACAGGGGTCTACGAGCAGTACTTC. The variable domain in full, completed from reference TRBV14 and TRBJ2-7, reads EAGVTQFPSHSVIEKGQTVTLRCDPISGHDNLYWYRRVMGKEIKFLLHFVKESKQDESGMPNNRFLAERTGGTYSTLKVQPAELEDSGVYFCASSLTGTGVYEQYFGPGTRLTVT.